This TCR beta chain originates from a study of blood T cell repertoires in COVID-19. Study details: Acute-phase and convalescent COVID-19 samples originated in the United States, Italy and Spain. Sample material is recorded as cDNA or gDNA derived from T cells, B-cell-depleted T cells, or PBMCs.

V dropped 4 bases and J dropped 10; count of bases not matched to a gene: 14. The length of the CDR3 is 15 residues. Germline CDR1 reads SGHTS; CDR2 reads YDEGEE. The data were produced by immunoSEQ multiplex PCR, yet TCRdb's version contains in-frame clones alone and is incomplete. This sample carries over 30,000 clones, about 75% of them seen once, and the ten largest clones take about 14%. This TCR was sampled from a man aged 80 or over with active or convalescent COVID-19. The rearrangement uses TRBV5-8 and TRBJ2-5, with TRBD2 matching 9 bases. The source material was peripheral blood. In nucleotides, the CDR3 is TGTGCCAGCAGCCCGGTCGTCCTAGCGGGATATAGCCAGTACTTC. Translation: CASSPVVLAGYSQYF.